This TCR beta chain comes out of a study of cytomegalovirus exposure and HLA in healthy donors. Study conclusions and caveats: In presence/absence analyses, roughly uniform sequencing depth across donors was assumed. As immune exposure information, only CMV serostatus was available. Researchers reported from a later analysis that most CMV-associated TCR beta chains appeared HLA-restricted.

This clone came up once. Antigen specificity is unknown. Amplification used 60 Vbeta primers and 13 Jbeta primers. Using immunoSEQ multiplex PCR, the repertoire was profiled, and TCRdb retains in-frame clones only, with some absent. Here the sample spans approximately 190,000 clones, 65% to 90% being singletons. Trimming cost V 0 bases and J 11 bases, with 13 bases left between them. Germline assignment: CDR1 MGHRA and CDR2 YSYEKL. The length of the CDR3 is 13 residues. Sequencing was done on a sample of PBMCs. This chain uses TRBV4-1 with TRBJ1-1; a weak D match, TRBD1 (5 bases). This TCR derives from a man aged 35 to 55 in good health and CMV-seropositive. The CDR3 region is CASSQDLGGWAFF. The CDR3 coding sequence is TGCGCCAGCAGCCAAGATCTCGGGGGATGGGCTTTCTTT.